This T cell receptor (beta chain) was documented in a study of T cells in Graves' hyperthyroidism and ophthalmopathy. With 0 bases removed from V and 0 bases from J, the gap between germline ends came to 7 bases. This CDR3 contains 15 residues. Per the germline V gene, CDR1 is SGHRS and CDR2 is YFSETQ. Amplified TCR beta CDR3 regions came from RNA transcripts. The TCR CDR3 was amplified in a first-round RT-PCR using the HTBI primer set. One entry per CDR3 protein, called by TCRdb with MiXCR from the multiplex PCR reads. The table lists hundreds of thousands of distinct CDR3 sequences, about 38% of them singletons. The hyperthyroidism was newly diagnosed and had lasted under 2 months; the patients were aged 18 to 65. Uncontrolled infections, other autoimmune diseases, pregnancy or lactation led to exclusion of patients. Clinical symptoms, serum thyroxine and TRAb, thyroid ultrasound and orbital computed tomography were used for the diagnoses.

The chain combines TRBV5-1 with TRBJ1-5; D gene unclear. This TCR was sampled from a man between 18 and 29 years old with Graves' hyperthyroidism. The sample consisted of blood. CDR3 coding DNA: TGCGCCAGCAGCTTGGCCGGAACTAGCAATCAGCCCCAGCATTTT. This gives the protein CASSLAGTSNQPQHF.